This TCR beta chain emerged from a study of control samples from healthy donors and cancer patients. Germline CDR1 reads LNHNV; CDR2 reads YYDKDF (reference sequence). The CDR3 loop spans 16 amino acids. The V gene end was trimmed by 7 bases and the J gene end by 1 base; junction bases not matched to a gene: 9. Profiled with immunoSEQ multiplex PCR; TCRdb holds only in-frame clones, not every one. This sample has 55,000 to 70,000 clones, with 85% to 90% found just once. The J gene is TRBJ2-1, the V gene TRBV15, with 8 bases that match TRBD1. The sample taken for sequencing was PBMCs. This TCR derives from a man in his 60s with colorectal cancer. CDR3 nucleotides: TGTGCCACCACGGGACAGGAGGTTCTTTCCTACAATGAGCAGTTCTTC. Its protein product is CATTGQEVLSYNEQFF.